This T cell receptor beta chain was profiled in a study of technical replicates of blood from a few donors. The CDR3 consists of 16 residues. V was shortened by 0 bases and J by 7 bases, with 15 bases between the two germline ends. Germline CDR1 and CDR2: LGHNA and YSLEER. Assay used: immunoSEQ multiplex PCR; TCRdb lists only in-frame clones, some missing. The table records 95,000 or so clones, approximately 95% of them present only once. This sequence was found in a human donor in good health. The sample was T cells isolated from PBMCs. V and J are TRBV4-3 and TRBJ1-4, with D hard to call. CDR3 in amino acids: CASSQDAAGLSEKLFF. The CDR3 DNA follows: TGCGCCAGCAGCCAAGATGCGGCCGGTTTAAGTGAAAAACTGTTTTTT.